The sample holds a few counts of the clone carrying this T cell receptor beta chain. Its target is unknown. Time point specified: pre-treatment baseline. Disease control meant complete response, partial response or stable disease at 12 weeks. No patient had earlier systemic cancer treatment, concurrent immunosuppressants, or another active cancer. CDR3 size: 15 residues. Germline loops: CDR1 SGHTA, CDR2 FQGTGA. Deletions cut 5 bases from V and 0 bases from J, with 13 bases between. The data derive from a study of blood T cell dynamics during melanoma immunotherapy. Study findings and constraints: At W3, later disease-control patients showed bifurcated PBMC repertoire changes, unlike progressors.

The assay was immunoSEQ multiplex PCR, and TCRdb's table has in-frame clones only and misses some. Among several thousand clones listed, roughly 86% were seen once. Specimen: blood, collected from a patient treated with checkpoint blockade. V gene TRBV7-3 combines with J gene TRBJ1-2; no clear D gene. The sequence was collected from a human donor with melanoma. As DNA, the CDR3 is TGTGCCAGCAGCCGAGACGGAACTTCTAACTATGGCTACACCTTC. Protein sequence: CASSRDGTSNYGYTF.